One T cell receptor beta chain is described in this entry. Its antigen remains unidentified. No quality values exist for individual bases; no much larger clone is one base distant. The library was obtained by 5' RACE. TCRdb records Illumina HiSeq 2500 as the sequencer. A second roughly 6 to 11 cycle PCR used a sample-barcoded 5' primer and a J-beta primer mix. Each TCR beta cDNA molecule received a unique molecular identifier from a template-switch 5' adaptor carrying 12 random nucleotides. Each sample yielded at least 2.5 million CDR3-containing paired-end reads. First-strand cDNA synthesis was performed from all RNA using the Mint cDNA synthesis kit, with priming by a TRBC-specific oligonucleotide. Following uracil-DNA glycosylase treatment, all cDNA underwent a first 18-cycle PCR with the universal primers M1SS and BC2_uni_R. In the authors' own workflow: Each sample was normalized by randomly selecting 1 million high-quality reads, each carrying a distinct molecular identifier. Instead of being binned into consensus sequences, reads with shared molecular identifiers were discarded. MiTCR, set to a Q25 quality threshold and the strictest error-elimination algorithm, was used for CDR3 identification, clonotype clustering and error correction. A nonparametric unseen species model with Euler transformation was used to estimate a lower bound on total TCR beta diversity. TCRdb trimmed the raw reads at Q25, called clones with MiXCR and kept productive beta chains. CDR3 protein sequences are deduplicated, and each keeps its most common genes and DNA. V and J calls and clone size were set by TCRdb, not the authors. For this sample there are approximately 810,000 distinct CDR3 sequences; less than 35% appear just once. The top ten clonotypes cover roughly 17% of the sample.

Donors were a few dozen systemically healthy Caucasian individuals from Russia aged roughly 6 to 90 years. Approximately 9.7 milliliters of peripheral blood were drawn from each donor into EDTA-treated Vacutainer tubes. Ficoll-Paque density-gradient centrifugation was used to isolate PBMCs, with at least 6.5 million obtained per sample. Trizol reagent was used to extract total RNA from PBMCs, with at least 6 micrograms per sample. For every donor, flow cytometry on a PBMC aliquot measured the percentage of naive CD45RAhigh/CD27high T cells. V drops 6 bases and J drops 7 bases, leaving 13 bases in between. The CDR3 spans 13 residues, from the cysteine through the phenylalanine. Just CDR3 DNA is preserved here, 39 bases in frame from base 1. The germline V gene yields MNHEY for CDR1 and SVGEGT for CDR2. This sample was included in a study of blood T cells in healthy people across ages (dated by TCRdb to between 2014 and 2017). General notes on the study: In model experiments, template switching captured about one uniquely barcoded TCR beta cDNA molecule for every two T cells. The study analyzed two additional independent replicas of 1 million unique cDNA reads from the same blood draw for two donors, one aged 18 to 30 and one aged 80 or older. Donors of different ages were randomly distributed across sequencing lanes to avoid experimental bias. The donors were split into four age groups: young (average about 16 years), middle-aged (39), aged (more than 60) and long-lived (under 90). To track age-related changes in TCR beta repertoire diversity, the study relied on deep sequencing normalized with unique cDNA molecular identifiers. Findings and caveats that apply to the study as a whole: The CMV infection status of donors was not known, potentially confounding age-related changes in expanded clonotypes. Compared with the aged group, the long-lived group had more naive CD4+ T cells, fewer expanded clones and increased TCR diversity, suggesting age selection. There was a strong correlation between observed TCR beta diversity and the percentage of naive T cells measured by flow cytometry. Total diversity estimates from one million sequenced T cells were considered lower bounds and underestimates. Because profiling used bulk unsorted PBMCs, naive and antigen-experienced compartments could not be compared conclusively. As age increased, observed TCR beta diversity per million T cells dropped in a roughly linear way, and a significant reduction was already evident by age about 40.

In this chain, TRBV6-2 or TRBV6-3 is recombined with TRBJ2-1, with a weak D call of TRBD2 (6 bases match). The TCR sequence derives from a woman of 80 years or more in good health. What was sequenced was blood. The CDR3 reads as follows: CASRRLGSNEQFF. The nucleotide sequence is TGTGCCAGCAGGCGACTAGGTTCGAATGAGCAGTTCTTC.